This T cell receptor (beta chain) was documented in a study of human T cells and chemical hapten exposure. Study-wide background: Patients received weekly diphenylcyclopropenone doses to the scalp throughout the roughly 24-week study.

TCRdb re-derived calls from the RACE reads in MiXCR, one entry per CDR3 protein. The sample records about 100,000 distinct CDR3 sequences, about 10% being singletons. Stated time point: patch test 1, 2 weeks after DPC sensitization. The sample's treatment: therapeutic diphenylcyclopropenone sensitization with weekly scalp DPC. V lost 6 bases to trimming and J lost 10 bases, with 13 bases between them. CDR1 is SQVTM, CDR2 ANQGSEA, per germline. The CDR3 consists of 11 residues. Sequenced material: whole blood, taken in connection with sensitization to the hapten diphenylcyclopropenone (DPC). The source is a woman in her thirties or forties with alopecia areata. Some clones in this sample may be carry-over from other donors' samples. This chain links TRBV29-1 with TRBJ2-1, with a tentative D call TRBD1 (6 bases). The CDR3 here is CSVGAGQEQFF. The CDR3 nucleotides read TGCAGCGTCGGGGCCGGACAGGAGCAGTTCTTC.